The count of the clone carrying this T cell receptor (beta chain) is one. The antigen remains unidentified. A read error is possible here, since a much larger clone lies one base away. The entry originates in a study of neurological immune-mediated disorders. Overall study findings and caveats: Healthy controls had more TCR clonal expansion than multiple sclerosis, which showed the least, whereas HTLV-1-associated myelopathy showed the most. No sharing of CDR3 amino acid sequences was observed among expanded clones across subjects, suggesting private repertoires in all groups.

The germline CDR1 and CDR2 sequences are DFQATT and SNEGSKA (reference sequence). The CDR3 runs 12 residues. V lost 7 bases, J lost 8 bases, and 15 bases lay in between. Stored at -80 C, 2 million PBMCs were the source of the unsorted libraries. TCRdb processed the 5' RACE reads anew with MiXCR; each CDR3 protein has one entry. Here the sample spans approximately 50,000 distinct CDR3 sequences, over 9% being singletons. The rearrangement uses TRBV20-1 and TRBJ2-4; D may be TRBD2 (6 bases). The source of this sequence is a man in his 70s with HTLV-1-associated myelopathy (HAM/TSP). The material sequenced was PBMCs. In DNA form, the CDR3 reads TGCAGTGTTAGTTTTGGGGAGGACATTCAGTACTTC. This sequence encodes CSVSFGEDIQYF.